This TCR beta chain was captured in a study of blood T cell repertoires in COVID-19. Background on the study: Sites in the United States, Italy and Spain provided acute and convalescent COVID-19 samples. PBMCs, B-cell-depleted T cells, or T cells were the source of the cDNA or gDNA that made up the material.

In the authors' methods: Amplification with reference gene primers provided the estimates of nucleated cell counts. Repertoires were generated with immunoSEQ multiplex PCR, while TCRdb's copy carries only in-frame clones and drops some. The V and J calls and the clone size are those of that table, but D and trimming were determined from the DNA. The repertoire holds 190,000 or so clones, with less than 90% as singletons. This CDR3 contains 21 residues. The trim removed 3 bases at V and 0 bases at J, leaving 21 bases unmatched. Germline CDR1 reads KGHSH; CDR2 reads LQKENI. Material: peripheral blood. The receptor was isolated from a woman in her sixties or seventies with acute or convalescent COVID-19. V usage is TRBV18 and J usage is TRBJ2-3; 7 bases are shared with TRBD1. CDR3 nucleotides: TGTGCCAGCTCACCGAGGCTGGGCGACAGGGCACCCGCGACTAGCACAGATACGCAGTATTTT. The encoded protein is CASSPRLGDRAPATSTDTQYF.